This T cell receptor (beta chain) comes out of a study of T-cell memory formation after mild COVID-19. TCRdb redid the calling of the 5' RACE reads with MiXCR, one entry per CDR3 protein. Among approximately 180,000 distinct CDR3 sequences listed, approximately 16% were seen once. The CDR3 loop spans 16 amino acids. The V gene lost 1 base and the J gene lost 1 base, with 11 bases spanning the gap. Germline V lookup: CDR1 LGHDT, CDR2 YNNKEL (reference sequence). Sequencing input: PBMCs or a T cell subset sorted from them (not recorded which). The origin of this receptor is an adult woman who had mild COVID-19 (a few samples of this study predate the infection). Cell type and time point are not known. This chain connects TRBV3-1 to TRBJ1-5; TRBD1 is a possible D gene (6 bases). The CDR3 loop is CASSQGQGKSNQPQHF. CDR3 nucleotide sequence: TGTGCCAGCAGCCAAGGTCAGGGGAAAAGCAATCAGCCCCAGCATTTT.